A single sample is the source of the 18 T cell receptor beta chains below, sequenced in a study of T cell repertoires in cytomegalovirus infection. From the reads, TCRdb called clonotypes with MiXCR, one entry per CDR3 protein. This table has approximately 500,000 distinct CDR3 sequences, about 11% appearing once. Material for sequencing was PBMCs. All receptors come from a human donor in good health (CMV status not recorded). Some clones in this sample may be carry-over from other donors' samples.

This clonotype was detected many times. The DNA of the CDR3 is TGTGCCAGCAGTCTGACAGGGGACGGTGGCTACACCTTC. Translation: CASSLTGDGGYTF. The chain combines TRBV6-1 with TRBJ1-2; 8 bases align to TRBD1. Germline V gene sequence: CDR1 MNHNS, CDR2 SASEGT. V lost 5 bases and J lost 7; bases outside the gene matches: 6. There are 13 residues in the CDR3.

The CDR3, as DNA: TGCAGTGCTAGAAGGGGGAGAGTAGATACGCAGTATTTT. It translates to CSARRGRVDTQYF. The chain combines TRBV20-1 with TRBJ2-3; the D gene is possibly TRBD1 (6 bases). Trimming removed 2 bases at V and 5 bases at J, with 11 bases between. The germline gives CDR1 DFQATT, CDR2 SNEGSKA (reference sequence). The CDR3 runs to 13 residues.

In this sample, this clonotype turned up many times. The chain is built from TRBV7-6 and TRBJ2-1, with 13 bases lining up with TRBD2. The CDR3 covers 16 residues. The V gene end was trimmed by 1 base and the J gene end by 4 bases; junction bases not matched to a gene: 1. Germline V gives CDR1 SGHVS, CDR2 FNYEAQ. As DNA, the CDR3 is TGTGCCAGCAGCTTAGAGGGACTAGCGGGGTACAATGAGCAGTTCTTC. Its protein product is CASSLEGLAGYNEQFF.

The chain employs TRBV5-1 and TRBJ1-3; no definite D call. Trimming pared 0 bases from V and 4 bases from J, leaving 11 bases between. Germline values: CDR1 SGHRS, CDR2 YFSETQ. CDR3 length: 15 amino acids. The CDR3 sequence is CASSLGGSVGNTIYF. The DNA of the CDR3 is TGCGCCAGCAGCTTGGGCGGCAGCGTCGGAAACACCATATATTTT.

This clonotype was detected only a few times. CDR3 bases: TGTGCCAGTAGTATAGGGACTAGCGGGAGAGATGAGCAGTTCTTC. This codes for CASSIGTSGRDEQFF. This chain joins TRBV19 and TRBJ2-1; 13 bases line up with TRBD2. Trimming took 1 base from V and 8 from J; bases not matched to a gene: 2. This CDR3 spans 15 amino acids. Germline values: CDR1 LNHDA, CDR2 SQIVND (reference sequence).

This clonotype was detected many times. The chain carries TRBV10-3 and TRBJ2-7, with 15 bases matching TRBD2. Germline assignment: CDR1 ENHRY and CDR2 SYGVKD. The V gene end was trimmed by 2 bases and the J gene end by 8 bases; junction bases not matched to a gene: 10. The CDR3 totals 17 residues. The CDR3 region is CAISEPPPGLAGGKQYF. CDR3 DNA sequence: TGTGCCATCAGTGAGCCACCACCGGGACTAGCGGGAGGAAAGCAGTACTTC.

This clonotype has more than one count but fewer than ten. V usage is TRBV7-2 and J usage is TRBJ1-2; no firm D call. CDR3 size: 12 residues. Germline V gives CDR1 SGHTA, CDR2 FQGNSA. Trimming left V 5 bases short and J 6 bases short, with 10 bases between. The CDR3 coding sequence is TGTGCCAGCAGCCCCGGGAGAAATGGCTACACCTTC. It yields the protein CASSPGRNGYTF.

This clonotype has ten or more counts. The chain recombines TRBV2 with TRBJ2-7, with 8 bases that match TRBD1. The CDR3 is 14 amino acids. Trimming took 3 bases from V and 1 from J; bases not matched to a gene: 2. The germline V gene has CDR1 SNHLY and CDR2 FYNNEI. The CDR3 protein is CASSDTGGSYEQYF. In DNA, the CDR3 is TGTGCCAGCAGTGATACAGGGGGTTCCTACGAGCAGTACTTC.

The chain carries TRBV5-1 and TRBJ2-3; D might be TRBD2 (7 bases). CDR1 and CDR2 (germline): SGHRS, YFSETQ. Trimming took off 3 bases at V and 1 base at J, with 15 bases between the two ends. The CDR3 runs to 16 residues. This CDR3 is CASSSEGGGGTDTQYF. CDR3 nucleotide sequence: TGCGCCAGCAGCTCGGAAGGGGGAGGGGGCACAGATACGCAGTATTTT.

This clonotype came up a few times. The chain joins TRBV4-1 to TRBJ2-7, with 7 nucleotides matching TRBD1. CDR3 length: 15 amino acids. Germline assignment: CDR1 MGHRA and CDR2 YSYEKL. The V and J ends lost 3 bases and 2 bases, in that order; junction bases with no gene match: 7. CDR3 in DNA: TGCGCCAGCAGCCAGAAGGGGGCCGCTCCCTACGAGCAGTACTTC. Its protein product is CASSQKGAAPYEQYF.

This clonotype was counted between two and nine times. The gene calls are TRBV20-1 and TRBJ2-1, with 7 bases matching TRBD2. Trimming at V came to 2 bases and at J to 1 base, leaving 8 bases not matched to a gene. The CDR3 consists of 16 residues. Germline-derived CDR1 and CDR2 are DFQATT and SNEGSKA (reference sequence). Here the CDR3 reads CSARRRLAGSYNEQFF. CDR3 nucleotide sequence: TGCAGTGCTAGACGAAGACTAGCCGGGTCCTACAATGAGCAGTTCTTC.

This clonotype was counted many times. The rearrangement uses TRBV6-5 and TRBJ1-1; D ambiguous. The CDR3 has 14 residues. Trimming pared 0 bases from V and 8 bases from J, leaving 13 bases between. Germline CDR1 MNHEY, CDR2 SVGAGI. CDR3 amino acids: CASSYSIGQPEAFF. CDR3 bases: TGTGCCAGCAGTTACTCCATTGGGCAGCCGGAAGCTTTCTTT.

In this sample, this clonotype turned up many times. The chain links TRBV12-3 or TRBV12-4 to TRBJ2-7; no firm D call. The V end was cut by 6 bases, the J end by 2 bases, with 14 bases between. The CDR3 length is 14 residues. This CDR3 reads CASSPDITAYEQYF. The CDR3 DNA reads TGTGCCAGCAGCCCTGACATCACCGCCTACGAGCAGTACTTC.

This clonotype has a handful of counts. This chain links TRBV2 with TRBJ2-6; no reliable D call. CDR1 is SNHLY and CDR2 is FYNNEI in the germline V gene. The CDR3 has 17 amino acids. V lost 7 bases, J lost 0 bases, and 16 bases lay in between. The CDR3 region is CASTERLLGSGANVLTF. CDR3 nucleotides: TGTGCCAGCACCGAACGGCTCCTAGGCTCTGGGGCCAACGTCCTGACTTTC.

This clonotype has more than one count but fewer than ten. The chain recombines TRBV7-9 with TRBJ2-1; TRBD2 matches at 12 bases. This CDR3 is 18 amino acids long. J gave up 9 bases and V 5 bases, and 17 bases lay outside the gene matches. Germline CDR1 reads SEHNR; CDR2 reads FQNEAQ (reference sequence). The CDR3 is CASSARPASGRARGEQFF. The DNA of the CDR3 is TGTGCCAGCAGCGCTAGACCTGCTAGCGGGAGGGCCCGGGGTGAGCAGTTCTTC.

This clonotype showed up many times. The CDR3 DNA follows: TGTGCCAGCAGTTTACCCGGACAAGCCTCTGGGGCCAACGTCCTGACTTTC. Protein: CASSLPGQASGANVLTF. The chain couples TRBV12-3 or TRBV12-4 to TRBJ2-6; the D gene is possibly TRBD1 (5 bases). The CDR3 has 17 residues. The V and J ends lost 2 bases and 0 bases respectively, with 11 bases between them.

This clonotype appeared many times. CDR3 protein: CASSLGSKATDTQYF. Here the CDR3 DNA reads TGTGCCAGCAGCTTAGGCAGTAAAGCCACAGATACGCAGTATTTT. The chain recombines TRBV5-4 with TRBJ2-3; unclear D gene. The germline V gene has CDR1 SGHNT and CDR2 YYREEE (reference sequence). The CDR3 covers 15 residues. Deletions cut 2 bases from V and 2 bases from J, with 12 bases between.

Many counts were recorded for this clonotype. CDR3 region: CASRPVGGRENEKLFF. CDR3 nucleotide sequence: TGTGCCAGCAGGCCTGTCGGGGGTAGGGAGAATGAAAAACTGTTTTTT. The genes are TRBV11-2 and TRBJ1-4; tentatively, D is TRBD1 (5 bases). V shed 6 bases and J shed 5 bases, with 19 bases lying between them. The germline V gene has CDR1 SGHAT and CDR2 FQNNGV. The CDR3 is made up of 16 amino acids.